The 17 T cell receptor beta chains reported below all come from one sample, sequenced in a study of blood T cell repertoires in COVID-19. Using immunoSEQ multiplex PCR, the repertoire was profiled, and TCRdb retains in-frame clones only, with some absent. This table holds tens of thousands of clones, roughly 86% found once. Source material: peripheral blood. Receptor source: a man in his fifties with active COVID-19.

The chain links TRBV3-1 (or the pseudogene TRBV3-2) to TRBJ1-5; D gene ambiguous. The germline V and J ends were trimmed by 4 bases and 7 bases, with 17 bases remaining between them. Germline V gives CDR1 LGHDT, CDR2 YNNKEL (reference sequence). CDR3 size: 15 residues. CDR3 DNA sequence: TGTGCCAGCAGCCCCTCCGAAAGGGAGGGACAGCCCCAGCATTTT. Translating gives CASSPSEREGQPQHF.

The V call is TRBV9, the J call TRBJ2-3, with 7 nucleotides matching TRBD1. CDR1 is SGDLS and CDR2 is YYNGEE in the germline V gene. The V gene end was trimmed by 4 bases and the J gene end by 3 bases; junction bases not matched to a gene: 14. The CDR3 runs to 17 residues. The CDR3 DNA follows: TGTGCCAGCAGCCCGCGACAGGGCTTCGACGGGACAGATACGCAGTATTTT. It yields the protein CASSPRQGFDGTDTQYF.

The V call is TRBV19, the J call TRBJ2-2; TRBD1 matches 7 bases. Germline V gene data show CDR1 as LNHDA and CDR2 as SQIVND (reference sequence). V was pared by 8 bases and J by 7 bases, with 10 bases of the junction left unmatched. CDR3 length equals 14 residues. Here the CDR3 reads CASGYRGVGGELFF. The CDR3 DNA is TGTGCCAGTGGCTACAGGGGTGTCGGCGGGGAGCTGTTTTTT. Complete variable domain (other parts from reference TRBV19 and TRBJ2-2): DGGITQSPKYLFRKEGQNVTLSCEQNLNHDAMYWYRQDPGQGLRLIYYSQIVNDFQKGDIAEGYSVSREKKESFPLTVTSAQKNPTAFYLCASGYRGVGGELFFGEGSRLTVL.

To note about this clone: At one end, the junction sequence differs from germline, possibly due to a read error. The chain carries TRBV13 and TRBJ1-2; no reliable D call. Per germline, CDR1 PRHDT and CDR2 FYEKMQ (reference sequence). CDR3 size: 12 residues. CDR3 DNA: TGTGCCAGCAGCTTAGCTAAGTATGGCTACACCTTC. Amino acid sequence: CASSLAKYGYTF.

J is TRBJ2-7 and V is TRBV21-1; TRBD2, the D gene given by the table, was not confirmed from the DNA. TRBV21-1 constitutes a pseudogene. The CDR3 covers 15 residues. The CDR3 here is CASSNLSGGPYEQYV. In DNA, the CDR3 is TGTGCCAGCAGCAACTTGAGCGGAGGACCTTACGAGCAGTACGTC.

This clone has more than one count but fewer than ten. The chain recombines TRBV7-3 with TRBJ2-7; 7 nucleotides align to TRBD2. Per germline, CDR1 SGHTA and CDR2 FQGTGA. The CDR3 contains 15 residues. Germline trimming cut 1 base from V and 0 bases from J; bases unmatched to any gene: 3. CDR3 amino acids: CASSLMAGDSYEQYF. Written as DNA, the CDR3 is TGTGCCAGCAGCTTAATGGCGGGGGACTCCTACGAGCAGTACTTC.

The chain is built from TRBV3-1 (or the pseudogene TRBV3-2) and TRBJ1-2, with 8 bases that match TRBD1. This CDR3 region has 12 residues. CDR1 is LGHDT, CDR2 YNNKEL, per germline (reference sequence). V lost 4 bases, J lost 7 bases, and 2 bases stayed unmatched. The CDR3 sequence: CASSPGGRGYTF. The CDR3 DNA follows: TGTGCCAGCAGCCCAGGGGGCCGTGGCTACACCTTC.

This clone has only one observation. The chain combines TRBV5-4 with TRBJ1-2, with a possible D match to TRBD1 (6 bases). From germline, CDR1 is SGHNT and CDR2 YYREEE (reference sequence). Trimming removed 2 bases from V and 8 bases from J, with 13 bases in between. This CDR3 is built from 13 residues. CDR3 loop: CASSFNRDYGYTF. The CDR3, as DNA: TGTGCCAGCAGCTTTAACAGGGATTACGGCTACACCTTC.

This clone appeared a single time. The V gene is TRBV3-1 (or the pseudogene TRBV3-2), the J gene TRBJ2-1, with 7 bases aligning to TRBD2. The CDR3 totals 15 residues. V gave up 5 bases and J gave up 4 bases; unmatched junction bases: 8. The germline V gene has CDR1 LGHDT and CDR2 YNNKEL (reference sequence). The CDR3 protein is CASSGSGGGYNEQFF. The CDR3 DNA is TGTGCCAGCAGCGGTAGTGGGGGGGGGTACAATGAGCAGTTCTTC.

V and J are TRBV5-1 and TRBJ1-2; 7 bases fit TRBD1. Germline values: CDR1 SGHRS, CDR2 YFSETQ. The V and J ends lost 4 bases and 2 bases, in that order; junction bases with no gene match: 8. This CDR3 comprises 15 residues. The CDR3 protein is CASSHRQGINYGYTF. The CDR3 DNA reads TGCGCCAGCAGCCATAGACAGGGCATAAACTATGGCTACACCTTC.

The V gene is TRBV6-2 or TRBV6-3, the J gene TRBJ1-4; weak D call: TRBD1 (5 bases). Trimming pared 5 bases from V and 7 bases from J, leaving 26 bases between. The CDR3 loop spans 18 amino acids. Germline CDR1 and CDR2: MNHEY and SVGEGT. CDR3 loop: CASSLSGLNLGGVEKLFF. The DNA for the CDR3 is TGTGCCAGCAGTCTATCGGGGCTTAACCTGGGAGGAGTTGAAAAACTGTTTTTT.

The V call is TRBV7-9, the J call TRBJ2-4, with D perhaps TRBD2 (6 bases). The CDR3 consists of 17 residues. Trimming removed 4 bases at V and 7 bases at J, with 23 bases between. Germline V gene data show CDR1 as SEHNR and CDR2 as FQNEAQ (reference sequence). CDR3 region: CASSSGESMVAGNIQYF. For the CDR3, the DNA is TGTGCCAGCAGCTCGGGAGAATCGATGGTGGCGGGGAACATTCAGTACTTC.

V gene TRBV5-4 combines with J gene TRBJ2-5; 11 bases match TRBD2. Trimming cost V 2 bases and J 5 bases; bases outside gene matches: 8. Germline V lookup: CDR1 SGHNT, CDR2 YYREEE (reference sequence). The CDR3 has 16 amino acids. The CDR3 DNA reads as TGTGCCAGCAGCTTTGGTAGCGGGGGGGCCCGGGAGACCCAGTACTTC. It translates to CASSFGSGGARETQYF.

The J gene is TRBJ1-1, the V gene TRBV2; D is possibly TRBD1 (5 bases). Germline V gene data show CDR1 as SNHLY and CDR2 as FYNNEI. V was pared by 11 bases and J by 3 bases, with 16 bases between. This CDR3 contains 13 residues. Written as DNA, the CDR3 is TGTGCCGGGAGGGGTTCGCTTTACACTGAAGCTTTCTTT. Amino acids: CAGRGSLYTEAFF.

The chain employs TRBV2 and TRBJ2-3, with D possibly matching TRBD1 (6 bases). The CDR3 totals 14 residues. The V gene's germline CDR1 is SNHLY and CDR2 FYNNEI. V lost 6 bases and J 7 bases, leaving 17 bases between the germline ends. The CDR3 region has the DNA TGTGCCAGCAGGATAAACAGGGTCGAGAATACGCAGTATTTT. Translation: CASRINRVENTQYF.

This clone was observed a single time. The gene calls are TRBV28 and TRBJ2-2; 7 nucleotides match TRBD2. The CDR3 spans 15 residues. Germline V lookup: CDR1 MDHEN, CDR2 SYDVKM. V was pared by 6 bases and J by 5 bases, with 9 bases of the junction left unmatched. This CDR3 reads CASRIAGALTGELFF. CDR3 coding DNA: TGTGCCAGCAGGATAGCGGGCGCTCTTACCGGGGAGCTGTTTTTT.

The CDR3: CASSGGRANNEQFF. The CDR3 coding sequence is TGTGCCAGCTCAGGCGGGAGGGCCAACAATGAGCAGTTCTTC. The rearrangement links TRBV18 to TRBJ2-1, with 9 bases matching TRBD2. The trim removed 5 bases at V and 5 bases at J, leaving 4 bases unmatched. Germline V gene data show CDR1 as KGHSH and CDR2 as LQKENI. This CDR3 contains 14 residues. Together with reference TRBV18 and TRBJ2-1, the CDR3 gives the full variable domain: NAGVMQNPRHLVRRRGQEARLRCSPMKGHSHVYWYRQLPEEGLKFMVYLQKENIIDESGMPKERFSAEFPKEGPSILRIQQVVRGDSAAYFCASSGGRANNEQFFGPGTRLTVL.